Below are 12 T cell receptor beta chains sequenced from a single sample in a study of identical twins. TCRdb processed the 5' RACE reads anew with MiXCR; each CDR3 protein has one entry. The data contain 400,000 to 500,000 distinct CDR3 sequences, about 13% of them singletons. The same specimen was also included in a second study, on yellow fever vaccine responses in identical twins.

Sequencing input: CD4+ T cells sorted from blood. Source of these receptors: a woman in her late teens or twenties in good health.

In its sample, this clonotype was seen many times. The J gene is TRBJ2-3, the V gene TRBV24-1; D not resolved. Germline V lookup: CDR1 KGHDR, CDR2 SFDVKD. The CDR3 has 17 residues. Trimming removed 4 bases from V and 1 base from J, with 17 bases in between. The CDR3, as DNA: TGTGCCACCAGTGACCCTTCGCCGGCAGGAGGCACAGATACGCAGTATTTT. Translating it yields CATSDPSPAGGTDTQYF.

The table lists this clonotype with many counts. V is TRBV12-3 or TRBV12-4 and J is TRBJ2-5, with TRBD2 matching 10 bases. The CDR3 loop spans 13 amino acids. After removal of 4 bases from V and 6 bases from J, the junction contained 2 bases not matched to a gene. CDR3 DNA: TGTGCCAGCAGTTCGGGACTAGCGAAGACCCAGTACTTC. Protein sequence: CASSSGLAKTQYF.

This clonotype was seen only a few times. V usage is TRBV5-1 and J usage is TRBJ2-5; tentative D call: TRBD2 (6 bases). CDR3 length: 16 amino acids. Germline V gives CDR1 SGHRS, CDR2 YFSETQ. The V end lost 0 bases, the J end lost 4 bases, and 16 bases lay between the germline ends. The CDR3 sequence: CASSLASQGGRETQYF. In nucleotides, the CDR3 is TGCGCCAGCAGCTTGGCTTCCCAGGGAGGACGAGAGACCCAGTACTTC.

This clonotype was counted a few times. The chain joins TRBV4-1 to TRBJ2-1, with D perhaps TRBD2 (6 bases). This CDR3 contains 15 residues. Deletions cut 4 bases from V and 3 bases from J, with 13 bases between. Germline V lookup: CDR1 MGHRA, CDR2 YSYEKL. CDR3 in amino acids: CASSPRLVGYNEQFF. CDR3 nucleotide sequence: TGCGCCAGCAGCCCTAGACTAGTCGGCTACAATGAGCAGTTCTTC.

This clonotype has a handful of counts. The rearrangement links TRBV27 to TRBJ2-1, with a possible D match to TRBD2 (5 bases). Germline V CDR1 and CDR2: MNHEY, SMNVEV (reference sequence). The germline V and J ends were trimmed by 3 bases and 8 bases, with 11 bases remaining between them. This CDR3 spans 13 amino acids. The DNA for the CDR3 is TGTGCCAGCAGTTTGGCTAGCAACCATGAGCAGTTCTTC. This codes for CASSLASNHEQFF.

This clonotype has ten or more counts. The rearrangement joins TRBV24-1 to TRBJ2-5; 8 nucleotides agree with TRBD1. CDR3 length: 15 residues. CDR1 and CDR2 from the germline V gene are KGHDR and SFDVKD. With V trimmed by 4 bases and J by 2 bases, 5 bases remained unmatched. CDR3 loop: CATSDYGQGQETQYF. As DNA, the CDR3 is TGTGCCACCAGTGACTATGGACAGGGTCAAGAGACCCAGTACTTC.

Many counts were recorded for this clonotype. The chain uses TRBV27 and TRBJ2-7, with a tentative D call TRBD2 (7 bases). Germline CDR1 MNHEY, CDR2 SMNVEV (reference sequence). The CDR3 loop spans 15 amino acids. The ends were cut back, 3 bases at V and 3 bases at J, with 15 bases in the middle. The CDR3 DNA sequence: TGTGCCAGCAGTTTGGAGGGGGGAGGGTTCTACGAGCAGTACTTC. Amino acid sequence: CASSLEGGGFYEQYF.

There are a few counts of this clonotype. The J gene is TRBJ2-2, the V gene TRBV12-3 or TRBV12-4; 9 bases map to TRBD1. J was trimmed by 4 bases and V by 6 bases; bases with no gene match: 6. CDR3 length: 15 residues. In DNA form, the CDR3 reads TGTGCCAGCAGCCGACAGGGGGGAGGCACCGGGGAGCTGTTTTTT. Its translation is CASSRQGGGTGELFF.

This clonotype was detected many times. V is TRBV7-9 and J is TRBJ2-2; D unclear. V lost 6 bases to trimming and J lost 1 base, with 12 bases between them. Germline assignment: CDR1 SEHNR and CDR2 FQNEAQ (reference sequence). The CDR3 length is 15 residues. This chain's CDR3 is CASRSNYLNTGELFF. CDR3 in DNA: TGTGCCAGCAGGTCCAACTATTTGAACACCGGGGAGCTGTTTTTT. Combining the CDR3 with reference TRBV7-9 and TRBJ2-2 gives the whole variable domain DTGVSQNPRHKITKRGQNVTFRCDPISEHNRLYWYRQTLGQGPEFLTYFQNEAQLEKSRLLSDRFSAERPKGSFSTLEIQRTEQGDSAMYLCASRSNYLNTGELFFGEGSRLTVL.

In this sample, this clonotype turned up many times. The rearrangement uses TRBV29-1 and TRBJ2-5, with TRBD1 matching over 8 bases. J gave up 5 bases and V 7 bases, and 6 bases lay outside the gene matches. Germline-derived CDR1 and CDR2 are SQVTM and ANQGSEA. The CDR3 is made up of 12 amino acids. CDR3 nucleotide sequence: TGCAGCGCTCAGGGGGCTTGGGAGACCCAGTACTTC. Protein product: CSAQGAWETQYF.

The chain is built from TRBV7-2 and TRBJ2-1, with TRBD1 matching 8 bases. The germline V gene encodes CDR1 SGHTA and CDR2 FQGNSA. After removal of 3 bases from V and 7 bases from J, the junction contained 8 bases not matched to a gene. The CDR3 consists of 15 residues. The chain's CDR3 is CASSFDGQGFNEQFF. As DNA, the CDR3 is TGTGCCAGCAGCTTCGATGGACAGGGTTTTAATGAGCAGTTCTTC.

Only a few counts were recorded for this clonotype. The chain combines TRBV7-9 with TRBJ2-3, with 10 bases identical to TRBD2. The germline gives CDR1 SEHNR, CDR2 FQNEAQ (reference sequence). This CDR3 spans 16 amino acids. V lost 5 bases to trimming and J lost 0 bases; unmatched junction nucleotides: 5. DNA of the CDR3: TGTGCCAGCAGCGCGGGACTAGCGTTTAGCACAGATACGCAGTATTTT. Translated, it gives CASSAGLAFSTDTQYF.